This TCR beta chain was found in a study of blood T cell repertoires in COVID-19. Across the study: COVID-19 samples, acute and convalescent, were from the United States, Italy and Spain. The analysed material was cDNA or gDNA that came from T cells, B-cell-depleted T cells, or PBMCs.

Looked up from germline, CDR1 is SGHNT and CDR2 is YENEEA. V was cut by 2 bases and J by 3 bases, with 17 bases left in between. The CDR3 sequence is 17 residues long. In the source study's methods: The assay estimated nucleated cells by amplifying reference gene primers. The protocol was immunoSEQ multiplex PCR, while the TCRdb copy is restricted to in-frame clones and leaves out a portion. That table is the source of V, J and clone size, and D and trimming were worked out from the DNA. The table has over 70,000 clones, around 82% seen once; the top ten hold more than 9%. The V and J genes are TRBV11-3 and TRBJ2-1; a weak D match, TRBD1 (6 bases). This sequence was found in a man aged 60 to 75 with acute or convalescent COVID-19. Specimen: peripheral blood. The CDR3 sequence is CASSLRRAGEGYNEQFF. The DNA of the CDR3 is TGTGCCAGCAGCTTAAGACGGGCAGGGGAAGGCTACAATGAGCAGTTCTTC.